These 28 T cell receptor beta chains were all obtained from the same sample, sequenced in a study of blood T cell repertoires in COVID-19. Data came from immunoSEQ multiplex PCR; TCRdb stores just in-frame clones and leaves some out. The data show about 69,000 clones, roughly 73% seen once. Sequencing used peripheral blood. All receptors derive from a human donor in a cohort sampled during active COVID-19.

This clone has just one count. The rearrangement uses TRBV7-8 and TRBJ2-7; D unresolved. This CDR3 spans 14 amino acids. Germline V gene data show CDR1 as SGHVS and CDR2 as FQNEAQ. Trimming removed 1 base from V and 2 bases from J, with 9 bases in between. This CDR3 is CASSLGAATYEQYF. The DNA for the CDR3 is TGTGCCAGCAGCTTAGGTGCGGCGACCTACGAGCAGTACTTC.

This sequence joins TRBV7-2 and TRBJ2-1; 15 nucleotides line up with TRBD2. This CDR3 is 18 amino acids long. The germline V gene has CDR1 SGHTA and CDR2 FQGNSA. V trimming: 2 bases; J trimming: 0 bases; junction bases outside the gene matches: 2. CDR3 region: CASSLRGLAGGSYNEQFF. The DNA for the CDR3 is TGTGCCAGCAGCTTAAGGGGACTAGCGGGGGGCTCCTACAATGAGCAGTTCTTC.

The chain recombines TRBV19 with TRBJ1-3, with a tentative D call TRBD1 (5 bases). The CDR3 has 14 amino acids. With 5 bases removed from V and 3 bases from J, the gap between germline ends came to 11 bases. The germline CDR1 and CDR2 sequences are LNHDA and SQIVND (reference sequence). DNA of the CDR3: TGTGCCAGTAGTCGACAGAAAGATGGAAACACCATATATTTT. It yields the protein CASSRQKDGNTIYF.

This clone was observed many times. J is TRBJ2-7 and V is TRBV5-4; 7 bases line up with TRBD2. The CDR3 consists of 15 residues. Trimming cost V 3 bases and J 3 bases; bases outside gene matches: 9. Germline V lookup: CDR1 SGHNT, CDR2 YYREEE (reference sequence). CDR3: CASSSGLAANYEQYF. The DNA for the CDR3 is TGTGCCAGCAGCTCTGGCCTAGCGGCGAACTACGAGCAGTACTTC.

The chain combines TRBV7-2 with TRBJ2-7; 8 bases match TRBD1. This CDR3 is 13 amino acids long. Germline V gives CDR1 SGHTA, CDR2 FQGNSA. With V trimmed by 4 bases and J by 5 bases, 4 bases remained unmatched. The CDR3 here is CASSSDRGNEQYF. CDR3 bases: TGTGCCAGCAGCTCTGACAGGGGAAACGAGCAGTACTTC. The whole variable domain, filled in from reference TRBV7-2 and TRBJ2-7, reads GAGVSQSPSNKVTEKGKDVELRCDPISGHTALYWYRQSLGQGLEFLIYFQGNSAPDKSGLPSDRFSAERTGGSVSTLTIQRTQQEDSAVYLCASSSDRGNEQYFGPGTRLTVT.

The chain recombines TRBV13 with TRBJ2-2, with 14 bases fitting TRBD2. The junction had 7 bases not matched to a gene; V was cut back by 0 bases and J by 4 bases. In germline, CDR1 is PRHDT, CDR2 FYEKMQ (reference sequence). The CDR3 totals 19 residues. The CDR3 reads CASSLGSGLAGVFTGELFF. As DNA, the CDR3 is TGTGCCAGCAGCTTAGGCTCGGGACTAGCGGGAGTGTTCACCGGGGAGCTGTTTTTT.

The rearrangement uses TRBV5-1 and TRBJ1-6, with D possibly matching TRBD1 (6 bases). There are 15 residues in the CDR3. Per the germline V gene, CDR1 is SGHRS and CDR2 is YFSETQ. The V gene lost 0 bases and the J gene lost 5 bases, with 9 bases spanning the gap. CDR3 bases: TGCGCCAGCAGCTTGGTGGGGGCGGATAATTCACCCCTCCACTTT. Encoded protein: CASSLVGADNSPLHF.

This chain links TRBV5-5 with TRBJ1-5; 8 bases are a match to TRBD1. Germline CDR1 and CDR2: SGHKS and YYEKEE (reference sequence). The CDR3 sequence is 15 residues long. The V gene end was trimmed by 2 bases and the J gene end by 6 bases; junction bases not matched to a gene: 7. The CDR3 loop is CASSFGQGIGQPQHF. CDR3 nucleotides: TGTGCCAGCAGCTTTGGACAGGGCATAGGTCAGCCCCAGCATTTT.

This clone was picked up many times. This sequence joins TRBV19 and TRBJ1-2; D is perhaps TRBD1 (5 bases). CDR3 size: 15 residues. CDR1 LNHDA and CDR2 SQIVND come from the germline V gene (reference sequence). Trimming pared 5 bases from V and 8 bases from J, leaving 21 bases between. CDR3 DNA: TGTGCCAGTAGTTCCCAACGGGGGAGGGCCCGAGGCTACACCTTC. Protein product: CASSSQRGRARGYTF.

V is TRBV5-6 and J is TRBJ1-1; possibly TRBD1 for D (5 bases). CDR1 and CDR2 from the germline V gene are SGHDT and YYEEEE. The CDR3 has 15 amino acids. V gave up 4 bases and J gave up 4 bases, with 17 bases separating them. The CDR3 DNA sequence: TGTGCCAGCAGCCCCACAGGAGGGGCGGGCACTGAAGCTTTCTTT. This codes for CASSPTGGAGTEAFF.

V and J are TRBV5-6 and TRBJ2-1; 7 bases line up with TRBD1. J lost 6 bases, V lost 2 bases, and 8 bases had no gene match. Germline loops: CDR1 SGHDT, CDR2 YYEEEE. The CDR3 consists of 15 residues. The CDR3 here is CASSLRDRVSNEQFF. The CDR3 nucleotides read TGTGCCAGCAGCTTACGGGACAGAGTCTCCAATGAGCAGTTCTTC.

The rearrangement links TRBV6-2 or TRBV6-3 to TRBJ1-2; 10 bases match TRBD1. This CDR3 has 15 residues. With V trimmed by 5 bases and J by 4 bases, 7 bases remained unmatched. Per germline, CDR1 MNHEY and CDR2 SVGEGT. This CDR3 reads CASSPGTGVRYGYTF. The CDR3 nucleotides read TGTGCCAGCAGTCCCGGGACAGGGGTTCGCTATGGCTACACCTTC.

The chain is built from TRBV2 and TRBJ2-3; unclear D gene. V lost 8 bases and J 7 bases, leaving 10 bases between the germline ends. The V gene's germline CDR1 is SNHLY and CDR2 FYNNEI. This CDR3 is 11 amino acids long. This CDR3 reads CASSRDNTQYF. CDR3 DNA sequence: TGTGCCAGCTCTCGCGACAATACGCAGTATTTT.

This clone was seen more than once but under ten times. The rearrangement links TRBV18 to TRBJ2-2, with D possibly TRBD1 on 8 matching bases. Germline CDR1 KGHSH, CDR2 LQKENI. Between the trimmed V and J ends, which lost 2 bases and 5 bases, there was a span of 15 bases. The length of the CDR3 is 16 residues. Here the CDR3 DNA reads TGTGCCAGCTCACCAAGGACAGGGAGGGGAACCGGGGAGCTGTTTTTT. Translation gives CASSPRTGRGTGELFF.

This clone was seen only once. The chain recombines TRBV18 with TRBJ1-1; D remains unclear. The V gene lost 4 bases and the J gene lost 0 bases, with 12 bases spanning the gap. CDR3 length: 15 amino acids. The V gene's germline CDR1 is KGHSH and CDR2 LQKENI. Written as DNA, the CDR3 is TGTGCCAGCTCACACGGGGAGGCATTGAACACTGAAGCTTTCTTT. Translating gives CASSHGEALNTEAFF.

This clone has only one observation. The chain recombines TRBV27 with TRBJ2-1; D is uncertain. Per germline, CDR1 MNHEY and CDR2 SMNVEV (reference sequence). This CDR3 has 16 residues. V shed 0 bases and J shed 0 bases, with 9 bases lying between them. In DNA form, the CDR3 reads TGTGCCAGCAGTTTATCGGCTTATAACTCCTACAATGAGCAGTTCTTC. Amino acid sequence: CASSLSAYNSYNEQFF.

CDR3 region: CASSLRTSLSYNEQFF. CDR3 DNA: TGTGCCAGCAGCCTTAGGACTAGCCTCTCCTACAATGAGCAGTTCTTC. This chain connects TRBV5-6 to TRBJ2-1, with 8 nucleotides matching TRBD2. Germline V gene lookup returns CDR1 SGHDT and CDR2 YYEEEE. The V gene end was trimmed by 4 bases and the J gene end by 0 bases; junction bases not matched to a gene: 6. CDR3 length: 16 residues.

V usage is TRBV28 and J usage is TRBJ1-4; D not certain. V gave up 9 bases and J gave up 10 bases, with 15 bases separating them. From germline, CDR1 is MDHEN and CDR2 SYDVKM. The CDR3 extends over 12 amino acids. This CDR3 is CASREADGKLFF. The CDR3 DNA is TGTGCCAGTAGGGAGGCTGACGGAAAACTGTTTTTT.

The CDR3 sequence: CATKVPTRTEAFF. DNA for the CDR3: TGTGCCACCAAGGTCCCGACGCGGACTGAAGCTTTCTTT. V gene TRBV15 combines with J gene TRBJ1-1, with D unclear. Deletions cut 7 bases from V and 5 bases from J, with 14 bases between. Per germline, CDR1 LNHNV and CDR2 YYDKDF (reference sequence). This CDR3 has 13 amino acids.

This clone was seen just once. J is TRBJ2-7 and V is TRBV3-1 (or the pseudogene TRBV3-2); D may be TRBD2 (6 bases). The germline gives CDR1 LGHDT, CDR2 YNNKEL (reference sequence). V was pared by 3 bases and J by 2 bases, with 11 bases between. This CDR3 region has 14 residues. The CDR3 reads CASSQTGEAYEQYF. In nucleotides, the CDR3 is TGTGCCAGCAGCCAGACGGGGGAGGCCTACGAGCAGTACTTC.

In its sample, this clone was seen a few times. V and J are TRBV21-1 and TRBJ1-1. TRBV21-1 is marked as a pseudogene. The CDR3 has 16 amino acids. The CDR3 loop reads CASSKAGRAVNTEAFF. Written as DNA, the CDR3 is TGTGCCAGCAGCAAAGCCGGGAGGGCGGTGAACACTGAAGCTTTCTTT.

This clone was seen a few times. The chain employs TRBV2 and TRBJ2-5; TRBD2 is a possible D gene (6 bases). CDR1 is SNHLY and CDR2 is FYNNEI in the germline V gene. The CDR3 contains 12 residues. Trimming shortened V by 9 bases and J by 4 bases, and 12 bases separated the two germline ends. The DNA of the CDR3 is TGTGCCAGATCTAGCGCCGGAGAGACCCAGTACTTC. The encoded protein is CARSSAGETQYF.

The genes are TRBV28 and TRBJ2-7; D remains unclear. Deletions cut 2 bases from V and 1 base from J, with 12 bases between. This CDR3 is 15 amino acids long. The germline V gene has CDR1 MDHEN and CDR2 SYDVKM. The CDR3 DNA is TGTGCCAGCAGTTTAGATTGGCGGAATTCCTACGAGCAGTACTTC. The encoded protein is CASSLDWRNSYEQYF.

The chain uses TRBV3-1 (or the pseudogene TRBV3-2) and TRBJ1-2, with 9 bases aligning to TRBD1. After removal of 1 base from V and 7 bases from J, the junction contained 7 bases not matched to a gene. Germline CDR1 reads LGHDT; CDR2 reads YNNKEL (reference sequence). This CDR3 has 15 amino acids. The CDR3, as DNA: TGTGCCAGCAGCCAAGGGGGACAGGGCTTTCGTGGCTACACCTTC. Protein product: CASSQGGQGFRGYTF.

The chain combines TRBV18 with TRBJ1-2; D is uncertain. The germline CDR1 and CDR2 sequences are KGHSH and LQKENI. Trimming removed 2 bases at V and 6 bases at J, with 7 bases between. This CDR3 is 12 amino acids long. The CDR3 sequence is CASSPGGHGYTF. CDR3 bases: TGTGCCAGCTCACCAGGCGGCCATGGCTACACCTTC.

This rearrangement joins TRBV5-1 to TRBJ1-1; perhaps TRBD1 as D (5 bases). From germline, CDR1 is SGHRS and CDR2 YFSETQ. CDR3 size: 16 residues. V lost 3 bases, J lost 4 bases, and 19 bases lay in between. Written as DNA, the CDR3 is TGCGCCAGCAGCTACAGCCCCGGGGGGGGAGGCACTGAAGCTTTCTTT. Protein: CASSYSPGGGGTEAFF.

V usage is TRBV6-5 and J usage is TRBJ1-5; TRBD1 aligns across 7 bases. With 5 bases clipped from V and 2 bases from J, the junction kept 6 bases outside the gene matches. Germline CDR1 reads MNHEY; CDR2 reads SVGAGI. The CDR3 spans 15 residues. The CDR3 DNA reads as TGTGCCAGCAGTCAGCAGGGGGTGGGCAATCAGCCCCAGCATTTT. It is translated as CASSQQGVGNQPQHF.

J is TRBJ2-7 and V is TRBV19; D remains unclear. V lost 5 bases and J 4 bases, leaving 15 bases between the germline ends. CDR3 length: 14 residues. Germline CDR1 is LNHDA and CDR2 is SQIVND (reference sequence). The CDR3: CASSPTPSTYEQYF. In DNA, the CDR3 is TGTGCCAGTAGTCCCACCCCCTCCACTTACGAGCAGTACTTC. The whole variable domain, remainder taken from reference TRBV19 and TRBJ2-7, is DGGITQSPKYLFRKEGQNVTLSCEQNLNHDAMYWYRQDPGQGLRLIYYSQIVNDFQKGDIAEGYSVSREKKESFPLTVTSAQKNPTAFYLCASSPTPSTYEQYFGPGTRLTVT.